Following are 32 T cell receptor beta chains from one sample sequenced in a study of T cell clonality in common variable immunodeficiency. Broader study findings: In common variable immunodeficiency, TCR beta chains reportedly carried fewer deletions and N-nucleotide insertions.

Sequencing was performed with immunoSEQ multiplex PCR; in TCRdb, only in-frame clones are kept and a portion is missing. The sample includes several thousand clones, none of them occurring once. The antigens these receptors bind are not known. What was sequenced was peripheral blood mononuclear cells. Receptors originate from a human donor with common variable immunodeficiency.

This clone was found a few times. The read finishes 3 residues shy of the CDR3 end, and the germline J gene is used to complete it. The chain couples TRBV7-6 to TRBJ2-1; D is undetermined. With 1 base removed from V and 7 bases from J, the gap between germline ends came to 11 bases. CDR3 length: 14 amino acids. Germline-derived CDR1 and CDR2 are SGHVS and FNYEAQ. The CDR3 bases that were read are TGTGCCAGCAGCTTAGATATAGATCTGAATGAG. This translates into CASSLDIDLNE. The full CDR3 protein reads CASSLDIDLNEQFF.

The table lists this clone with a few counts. CDR3 DNA, as far as it was read: TGTGCCAGCAGCGACAGCTACGAG. Its protein is CASSDSYE. The full CDR3 sequence reads CASSDSYEQYF. The chain recombines TRBV7-9 with TRBJ2-7; D possibly corresponds to TRBD1 (5 bases). The read terminates 3 residues ahead of where the CDR3 ends, so the germline J gene completes it. This CDR3 has 11 amino acids. Germline assignment: CDR1 SEHNR and CDR2 FQNEAQ (reference sequence). V was shortened by 5 bases and J by 3 bases, with 5 bases between the two germline ends.

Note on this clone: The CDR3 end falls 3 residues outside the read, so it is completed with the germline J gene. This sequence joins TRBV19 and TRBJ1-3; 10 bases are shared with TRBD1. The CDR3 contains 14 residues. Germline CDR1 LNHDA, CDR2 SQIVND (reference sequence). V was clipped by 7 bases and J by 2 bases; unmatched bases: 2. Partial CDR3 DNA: TGTGCCAGTAAGGACAGGGGGACTGGAAACACC. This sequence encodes CASKDRGTGNT. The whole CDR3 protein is CASKDRGTGNTIYF.

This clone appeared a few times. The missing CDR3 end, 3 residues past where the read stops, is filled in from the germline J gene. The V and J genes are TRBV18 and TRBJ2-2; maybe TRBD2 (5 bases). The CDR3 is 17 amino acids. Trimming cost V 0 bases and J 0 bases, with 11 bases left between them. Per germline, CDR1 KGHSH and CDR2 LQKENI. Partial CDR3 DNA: TGTGCCAGCTCACCACCGAGCCCCGGGGCGAACACCGGGGAG. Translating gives CASSPPSPGANTGE. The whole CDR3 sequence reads CASSPPSPGANTGELFF.

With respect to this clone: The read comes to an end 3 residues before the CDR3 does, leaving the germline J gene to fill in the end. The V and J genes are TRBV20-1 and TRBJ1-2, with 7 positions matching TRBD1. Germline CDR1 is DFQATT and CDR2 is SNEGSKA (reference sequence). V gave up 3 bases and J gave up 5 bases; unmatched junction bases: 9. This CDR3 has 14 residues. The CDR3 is CSARDPRDSYGYTF. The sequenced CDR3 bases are TGCAGTGCTAGGGACCCCCGGGACAGTTATGGC.

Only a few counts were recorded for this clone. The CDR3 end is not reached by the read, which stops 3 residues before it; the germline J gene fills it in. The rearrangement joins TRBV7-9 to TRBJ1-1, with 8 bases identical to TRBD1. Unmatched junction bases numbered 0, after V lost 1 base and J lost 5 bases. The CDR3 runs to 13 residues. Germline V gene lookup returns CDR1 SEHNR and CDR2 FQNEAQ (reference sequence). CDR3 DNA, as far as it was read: TGTGCCAGCAGCTTAGACAGGGGGACTGAA. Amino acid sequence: CASSLDRGTE. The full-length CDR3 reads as CASSLDRGTEAFF.

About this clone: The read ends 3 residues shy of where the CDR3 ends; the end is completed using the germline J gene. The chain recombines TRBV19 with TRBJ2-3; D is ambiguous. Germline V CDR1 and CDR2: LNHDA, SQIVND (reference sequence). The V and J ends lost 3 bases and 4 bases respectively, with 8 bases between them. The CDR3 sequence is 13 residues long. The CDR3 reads CASSIQVADTQYF. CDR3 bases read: TGTGCCAGTAGTATTCAGGTGGCAGATACG.

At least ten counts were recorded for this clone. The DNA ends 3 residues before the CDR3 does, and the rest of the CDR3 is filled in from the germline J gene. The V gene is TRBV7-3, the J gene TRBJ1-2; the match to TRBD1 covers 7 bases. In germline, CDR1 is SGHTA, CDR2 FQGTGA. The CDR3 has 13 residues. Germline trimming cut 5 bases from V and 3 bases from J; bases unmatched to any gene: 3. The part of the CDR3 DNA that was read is TGTGCCAGCAGCATGGGACAGTACTATGGC. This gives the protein CASSMGQYYG. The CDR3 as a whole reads CASSMGQYYGYTF.

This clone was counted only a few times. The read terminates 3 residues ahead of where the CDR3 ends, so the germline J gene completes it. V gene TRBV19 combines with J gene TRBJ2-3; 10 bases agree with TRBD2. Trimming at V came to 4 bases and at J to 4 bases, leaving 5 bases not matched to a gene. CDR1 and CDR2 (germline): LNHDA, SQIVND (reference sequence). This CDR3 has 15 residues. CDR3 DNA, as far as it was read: TGTGCCAGTAGTAGTACTAGCGGGACTGCAGATACG. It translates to CASSSTSGTADT. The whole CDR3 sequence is CASSSTSGTADTQYF.

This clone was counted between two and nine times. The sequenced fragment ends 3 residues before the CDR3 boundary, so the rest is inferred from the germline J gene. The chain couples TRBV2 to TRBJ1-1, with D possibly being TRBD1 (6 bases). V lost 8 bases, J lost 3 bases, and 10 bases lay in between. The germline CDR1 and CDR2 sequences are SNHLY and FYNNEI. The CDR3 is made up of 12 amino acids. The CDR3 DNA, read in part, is TGTGCCAGCCATCAGGGGCACACTGAA. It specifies CASHQGHTE. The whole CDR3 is CASHQGHTEAFF. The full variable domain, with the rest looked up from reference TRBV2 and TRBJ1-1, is EPEVTQTPSHQVTQMGQEVILRCVPISNHLYFYWYRQILGQKVEFLVSFYNNEISEKSEIFDDQFSVERPDGSNFTLKIRSTKLEDSAMYFCASHQGHTEAFFGQGTRLTVV.

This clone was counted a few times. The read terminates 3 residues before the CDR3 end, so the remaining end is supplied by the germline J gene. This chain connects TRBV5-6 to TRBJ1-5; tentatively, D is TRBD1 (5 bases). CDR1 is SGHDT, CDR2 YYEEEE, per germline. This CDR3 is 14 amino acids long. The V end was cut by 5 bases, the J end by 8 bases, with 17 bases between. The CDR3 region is CASSRRGKGEPQHF. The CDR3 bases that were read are TGTGCCAGCAGTCGGCGGGGGAAGGGTGAGCCC.

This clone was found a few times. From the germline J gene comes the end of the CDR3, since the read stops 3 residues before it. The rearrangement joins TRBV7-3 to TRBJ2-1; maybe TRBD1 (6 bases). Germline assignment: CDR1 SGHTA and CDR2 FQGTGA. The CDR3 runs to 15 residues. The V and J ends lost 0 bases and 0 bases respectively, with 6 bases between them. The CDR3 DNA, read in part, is TGTGCCAGCAGCTTAACAGGGGGCTCCTACAATGAG. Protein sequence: CASSLTGGSYNE. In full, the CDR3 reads CASSLTGGSYNEQFF.

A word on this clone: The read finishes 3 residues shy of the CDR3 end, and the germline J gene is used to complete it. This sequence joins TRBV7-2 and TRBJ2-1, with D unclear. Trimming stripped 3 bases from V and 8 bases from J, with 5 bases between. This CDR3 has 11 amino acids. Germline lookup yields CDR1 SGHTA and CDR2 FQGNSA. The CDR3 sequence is CASSFLDEQFF. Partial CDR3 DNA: TGTGCCAGCAGCTTCCTCGATGAG.

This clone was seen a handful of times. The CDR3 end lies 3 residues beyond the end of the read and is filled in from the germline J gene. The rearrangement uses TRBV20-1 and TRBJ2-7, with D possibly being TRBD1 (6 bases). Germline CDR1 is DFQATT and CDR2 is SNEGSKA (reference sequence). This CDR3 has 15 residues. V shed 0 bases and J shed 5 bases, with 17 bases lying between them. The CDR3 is CSARDLQGIPHEQYF. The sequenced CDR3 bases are TGCAGTGCTAGAGACCTACAGGGTATCCCGCACGAG.

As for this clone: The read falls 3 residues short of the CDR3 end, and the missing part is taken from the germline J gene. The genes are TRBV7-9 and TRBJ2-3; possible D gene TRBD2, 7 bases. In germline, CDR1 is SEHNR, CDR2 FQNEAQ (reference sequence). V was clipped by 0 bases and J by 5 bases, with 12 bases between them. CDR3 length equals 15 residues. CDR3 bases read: TGTGCCAGCAGCTTAGCGGGGGGGCGTAGAGATACG. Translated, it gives CASSLAGGRRDT. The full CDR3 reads CASSLAGGRRDTQYF.

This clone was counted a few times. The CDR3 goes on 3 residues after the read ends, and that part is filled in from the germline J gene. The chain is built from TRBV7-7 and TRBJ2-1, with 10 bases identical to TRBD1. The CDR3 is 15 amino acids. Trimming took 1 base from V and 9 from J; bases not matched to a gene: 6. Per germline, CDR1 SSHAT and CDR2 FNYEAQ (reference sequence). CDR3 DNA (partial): TGTGCCAGCAGCTTAGGGGGACAGGGGAGGGGTGAG. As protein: CASSLGGQGRGE. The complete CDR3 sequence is CASSLGGQGRGEQFF. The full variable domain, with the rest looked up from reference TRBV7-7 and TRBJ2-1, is GAGVSQSPRYKVTKRGQDVTLRCDPISSHATLYWYQQALGQGPEFLTYFNYEAQPDKSGLPSDRFSAERPEGSISTLTIQRTEQRDSAMYRCASSLGGQGRGEQFFGPGTRLTVL.

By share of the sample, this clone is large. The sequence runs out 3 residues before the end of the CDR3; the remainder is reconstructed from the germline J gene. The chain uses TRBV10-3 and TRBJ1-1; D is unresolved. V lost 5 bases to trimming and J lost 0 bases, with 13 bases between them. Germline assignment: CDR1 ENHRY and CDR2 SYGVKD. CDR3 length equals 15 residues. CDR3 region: CAISTHGDMNTEAFF. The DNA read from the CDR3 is TGTGCCATCAGTACTCACGGAGACATGAACACTGAA.

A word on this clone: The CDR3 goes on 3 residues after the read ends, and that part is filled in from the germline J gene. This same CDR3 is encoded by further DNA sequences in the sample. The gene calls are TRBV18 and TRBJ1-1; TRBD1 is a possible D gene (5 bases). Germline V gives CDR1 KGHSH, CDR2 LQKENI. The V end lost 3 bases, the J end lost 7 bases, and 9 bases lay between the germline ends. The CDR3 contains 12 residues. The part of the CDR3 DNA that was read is TGTGCCAGCTCACCGGGGCAGCGTGAA. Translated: CASSPGQRE. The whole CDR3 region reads CASSPGQREAFF.

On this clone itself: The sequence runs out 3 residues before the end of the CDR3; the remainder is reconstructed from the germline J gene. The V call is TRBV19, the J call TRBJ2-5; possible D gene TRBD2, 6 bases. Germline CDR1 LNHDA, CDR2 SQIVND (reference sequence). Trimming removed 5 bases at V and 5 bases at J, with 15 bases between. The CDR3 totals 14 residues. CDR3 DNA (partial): TGTGCCAGTAGTCCGGACTATTCTTGGGAGACC. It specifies CASSPDYSWET. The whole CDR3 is CASSPDYSWETQYF.

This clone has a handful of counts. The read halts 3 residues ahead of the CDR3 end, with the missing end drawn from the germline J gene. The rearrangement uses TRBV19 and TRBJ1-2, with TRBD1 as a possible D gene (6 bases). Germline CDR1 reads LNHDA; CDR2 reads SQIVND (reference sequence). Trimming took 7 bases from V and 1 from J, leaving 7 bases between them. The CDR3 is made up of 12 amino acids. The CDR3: CASKQGNYGYTF. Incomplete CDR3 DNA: TGTGCCAGTAAACAGGGTAACTATGGC.

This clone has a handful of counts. Incomplete CDR3 DNA: TGTGCCAGCAGCTTTACAGGGTTCGGGAACACTGAA. It yields the protein CASSFTGFGNTE. The whole CDR3 sequence is CASSFTGFGNTEAFF. V and J are TRBV7-3 and TRBJ1-1, with D maybe TRBD1 (6 bases). The read ends 3 residues early relative to the CDR3; the germline J gene fills the gap. Trimming took off 3 bases at V and 1 base at J, with 12 bases between the two ends. From germline, CDR1 is SGHTA and CDR2 FQGTGA. The CDR3 is 15 amino acids.

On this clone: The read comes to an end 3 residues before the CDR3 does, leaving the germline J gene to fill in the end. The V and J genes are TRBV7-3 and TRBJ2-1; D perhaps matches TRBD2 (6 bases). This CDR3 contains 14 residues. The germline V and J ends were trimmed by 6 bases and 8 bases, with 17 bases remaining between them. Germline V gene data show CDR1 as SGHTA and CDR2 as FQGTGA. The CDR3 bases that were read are TGTGCCAGCAGTAAAGCGGGCTTCCAGGATGAG. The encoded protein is CASSKAGFQDE. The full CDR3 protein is CASSKAGFQDEQFF.

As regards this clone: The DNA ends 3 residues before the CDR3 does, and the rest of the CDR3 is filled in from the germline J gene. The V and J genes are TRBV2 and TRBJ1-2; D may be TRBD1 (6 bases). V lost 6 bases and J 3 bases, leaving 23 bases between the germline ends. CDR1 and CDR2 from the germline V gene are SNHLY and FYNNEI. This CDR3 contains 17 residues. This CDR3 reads CASSATRPTGKDYGYTF. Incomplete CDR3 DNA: TGTGCCAGCAGCGCTACACGACCCACAGGGAAGGACTATGGC.

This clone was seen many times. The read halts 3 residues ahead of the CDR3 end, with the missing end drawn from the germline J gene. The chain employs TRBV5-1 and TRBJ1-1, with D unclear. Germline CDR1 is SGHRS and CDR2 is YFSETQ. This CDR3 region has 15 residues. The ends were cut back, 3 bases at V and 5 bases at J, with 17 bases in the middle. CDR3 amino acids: CASSSYPYSGTEAFF. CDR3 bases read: TGCGCCAGCAGCTCATACCCCTACAGTGGGACTGAA.

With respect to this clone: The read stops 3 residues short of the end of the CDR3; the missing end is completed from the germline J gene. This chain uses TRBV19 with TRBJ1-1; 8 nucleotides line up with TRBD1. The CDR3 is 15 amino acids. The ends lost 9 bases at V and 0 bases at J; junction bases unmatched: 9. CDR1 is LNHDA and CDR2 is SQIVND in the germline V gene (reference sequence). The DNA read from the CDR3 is TGTGCCAGCACAGGGGGGAGATGGATGAACACTGAA. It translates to CASTGGRWMNTE. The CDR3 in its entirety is CASTGGRWMNTEAFF.

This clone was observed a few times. This CDR3 is CASTHTDTQYF. CDR3 DNA (partial): TGTGCCAGCACCCACACAGATACG. The rearrangement links TRBV11-1 to TRBJ2-3; no reliable D call. Sequencing ends 3 residues short of the CDR3 end; the germline J gene provides the rest. The V end was cut by 7 bases, the J end by 2 bases, with 4 bases between. This CDR3 has 11 residues. The V gene's germline CDR1 is SGHAT and CDR2 FQDESV (reference sequence).

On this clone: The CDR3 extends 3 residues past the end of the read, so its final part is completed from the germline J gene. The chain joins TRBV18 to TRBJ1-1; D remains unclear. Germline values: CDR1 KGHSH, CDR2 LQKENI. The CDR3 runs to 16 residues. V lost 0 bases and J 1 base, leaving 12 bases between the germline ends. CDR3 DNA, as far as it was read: TGTGCCAGCTCACCACCGGGTGGGCGGGGGAACACTGAA. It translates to CASSPPGGRGNTE. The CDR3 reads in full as CASSPPGGRGNTEAFF.

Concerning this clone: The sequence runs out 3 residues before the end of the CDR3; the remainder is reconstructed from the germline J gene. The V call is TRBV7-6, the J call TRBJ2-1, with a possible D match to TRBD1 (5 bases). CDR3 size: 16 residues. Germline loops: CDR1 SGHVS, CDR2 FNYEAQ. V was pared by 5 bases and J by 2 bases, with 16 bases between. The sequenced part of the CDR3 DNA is TGTGCCAGCAGCCCCCTGCAGGGAATCACCTACAATGAG. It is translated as CASSPLQGITYNE. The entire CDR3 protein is CASSPLQGITYNEQFF.

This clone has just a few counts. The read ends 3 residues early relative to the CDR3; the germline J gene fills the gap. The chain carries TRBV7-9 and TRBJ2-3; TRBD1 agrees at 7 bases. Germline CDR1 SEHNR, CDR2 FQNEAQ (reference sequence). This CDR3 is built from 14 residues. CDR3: CASSFEEGAPPQYF. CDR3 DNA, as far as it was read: TGTGCCAGCAGCTTCGAAGAGGGGGCTCCCCCG.

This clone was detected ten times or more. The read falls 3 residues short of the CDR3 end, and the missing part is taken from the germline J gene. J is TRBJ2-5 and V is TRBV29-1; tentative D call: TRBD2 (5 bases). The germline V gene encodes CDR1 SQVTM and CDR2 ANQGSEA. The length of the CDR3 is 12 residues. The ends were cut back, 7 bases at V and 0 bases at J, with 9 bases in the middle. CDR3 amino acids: CSALVNQETQYF. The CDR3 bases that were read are TGCAGCGCACTAGTTAACCAAGAGACC.

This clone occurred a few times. Partial CDR3 DNA: TGTGCCTGGAGTACCGAGACTAGCGGGACAACAGATACG. Translation gives CAWSTETSGTTDT. The complete CDR3 protein is CAWSTETSGTTDTQYF. This chain joins TRBV30 and TRBJ2-3; 11 bases agree with TRBD2. The read ends 3 residues before the CDR3 terminus; that terminus is restored from the germline J gene. The germline V gene encodes CDR1 GTSNPN and CDR2 SVGIG (reference sequence). The V segment lost 2 bases and the J segment 3 bases; nucleotides outside the gene matches: 7. The length of the CDR3 is 16 residues.

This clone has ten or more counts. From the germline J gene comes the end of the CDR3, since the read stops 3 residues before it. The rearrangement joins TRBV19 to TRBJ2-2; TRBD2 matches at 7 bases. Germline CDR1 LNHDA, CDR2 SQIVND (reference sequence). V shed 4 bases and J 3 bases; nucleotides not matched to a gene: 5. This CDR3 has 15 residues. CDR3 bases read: TGTGCCAGTAGTACAGCGGGGAGGGACACCGGGGAG. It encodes CASSTAGRDTGE. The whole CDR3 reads CASSTAGRDTGELFF. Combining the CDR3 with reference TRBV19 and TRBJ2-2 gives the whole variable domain DGGITQSPKYLFRKEGQNVTLSCEQNLNHDAMYWYRQDPGQGLRLIYYSQIVNDFQKGDIAEGYSVSREKKESFPLTVTSAQKNPTAFYLCASSTAGRDTGELFFGEGSRLTVL.